These 32 T cell receptor beta chains were sequenced from one sample in a study of blood T cells in healthy people across ages. Next came a second PCR, run for roughly 6 to 11 cycles, which used a sample-barcoded 5' primer along with a J-beta primer mix. One entry per CDR3 protein results from TCRdb running MiXCR on the 5' RACE reads. The table has 1.8 million or so distinct CDR3 sequences, about two fifths seen once. Sequenced material: blood. The receptor set was obtained from a human donor in good health.

As to this clonotype: A much larger clone is a single base away; this may be a read error. The genes are TRBV10-3 and TRBJ2-7, with TRBD2 identical over 10 bases. Germline V gives CDR1 ENHRY, CDR2 SYGVKD. The CDR3 length is 13 residues. The V segment lost 9 bases and the J segment 6 bases; nucleotides outside the gene matches: 8. The CDR3 sequence is CAIAGGPQSEQYF. CDR3 bases: TGTGCCATAGCGGGGGGGCCACAGTCCGAGCAGTACTTC.

V is TRBV7-9 and J is TRBJ1-4; D not resolved. Germline CDR1 is SEHNR and CDR2 is FQNEAQ (reference sequence). The CDR3 covers 15 residues. V gave up 5 bases and J gave up 8 bases, with 18 bases separating them. As DNA, the CDR3 is TGTGCCAGCAGCGTAACGGGTCCACCGAGGGAAAAACTGTTTTTT. This encodes CASSVTGPPREKLFF. Full variable domain (missing parts from reference TRBV7-9 and TRBJ1-4): DTGVSQNPRHKITKRGQNVTFRCDPISEHNRLYWYRQTLGQGPEFLTYFQNEAQLEKSRLLSDRFSAERPKGSFSTLEIQRTEQGDSAMYLCASSVTGPPREKLFFGSGTQLSVL.

J is TRBJ2-5 and V is TRBV7-3, with D unresolved. The germline gives CDR1 SGHTA, CDR2 FQGTGA. This CDR3 contains 11 residues. V lost 3 bases to trimming and J lost 6 bases, with 5 bases between them. CDR3 in amino acids: CASSFTKTQYF. CDR3 in DNA: TGTGCCAGCAGCTTTACAAAGACCCAGTACTTC.

This clonotype came up a few times. The chain is built from TRBV29-1 and TRBJ2-7; D is undetermined. This CDR3 contains 11 residues. V dropped 6 bases and J dropped 3 bases, with 9 bases sitting between them. The germline V gene encodes CDR1 SQVTM and CDR2 ANQGSEA. The CDR3 DNA is TGCAGCGTCTATAGTAACTACGAGCAGTACTTC. Protein sequence: CSVYSNYEQYF.

The sample holds a few counts of this clonotype. The rearrangement joins TRBV4-2 to TRBJ1-4; 9 bases line up with TRBD1. The CDR3 totals 18 residues. Unmatched junction bases numbered 13, after V lost 1 base and J lost 7 bases. The germline V gene has CDR1 LGHNA and CDR2 YNFKEQ. This CDR3 reads CASSQGGTGIVAREKLFF. Written as DNA, the CDR3 is TGTGCCAGCAGCCAAGGCGGGACAGGGATCGTAGCGCGTGAAAAACTGTTTTTT.

J is TRBJ2-1 and V is TRBV7-2; 10 bases line up with TRBD2. The CDR3 totals 18 residues. J was trimmed by 4 bases and V by 2 bases; bases with no gene match: 11. Germline-derived CDR1 and CDR2 are SGHTA and FQGNSA. The CDR3 nucleotides are TGTGCCAGCAGCTTAACTAGCGGGGAAAGAAGATTTTACAATGAGCAGTTCTTC. Protein sequence: CASSLTSGERRFYNEQFF. The full variable domain, in which reference TRBV7-2 and TRBJ2-1 provide the parts outside the CDR3, is GAGVSQSPSNKVTEKGKDVELRCDPISGHTALYWYRQSLGQGLEFLIYFQGNSAPDKSGLPSDRFSAERTGGSVSTLTIQRTQQEDSAVYLCASSLTSGERRFYNEQFFGPGTRLTVL.

This clonotype was seen many times. The chain is built from TRBV5-1 and TRBJ2-7; the D is unclear. Germline values: CDR1 SGHRS, CDR2 YFSETQ. V was trimmed by 0 bases and J by 3 bases, leaving 7 bases between them. The CDR3 runs to 13 residues. The CDR3 here is CASSLDRYYEQYF. CDR3 nucleotide sequence: TGCGCCAGCAGCTTGGACAGATACTACGAGCAGTACTTC.

The chain is built from TRBV3-1 and TRBJ1-1; 7 nucleotides agree with TRBD1. Trimming cost V 2 bases and J 1 base; bases outside gene matches: 4. This CDR3 has 15 residues. Germline CDR1 LGHDT, CDR2 YNNKEL (reference sequence). CDR3 sequence reads: CASSQRDRPNTEAFF. The CDR3, as DNA: TGTGCCAGCAGCCAACGGGACAGACCGAACACTGAAGCTTTCTTT.

This clonotype was detected a few times. This chain connects TRBV5-1 to TRBJ2-7; no firm D call. The germline V and J ends were trimmed by 4 bases and 3 bases, with 14 bases remaining between them. Germline V gene lookup returns CDR1 SGHRS and CDR2 YFSETQ. This CDR3 is 14 amino acids long. CDR3 in amino acids: CASSPETDVYEQYF. The CDR3 DNA reads as TGCGCCAGCAGCCCCGAAACAGATGTCTACGAGCAGTACTTC.

Points on this clonotype: Just one base apart from a much larger clone, this may be a read error. V is TRBV12-3 or TRBV12-4 and J is TRBJ2-3; the D gene could be TRBD1 or TRBD2 (6 bases each). CDR3 length equals 13 residues. CDR3 sequence (DNA): TGTCCCAGCACTGGGGGGCGGAGGGATACGCAGTATTTT. Its translation is CPSTGGRRDTQYF.

This clonotype was detected only a few times. The genes are TRBV7-9 and TRBJ2-7; the D gene is possibly TRBD2 (5 bases). The germline gives CDR1 SEHNR, CDR2 FQNEAQ (reference sequence). Deletions cut 1 base from V and 7 bases from J, with 17 bases between. This CDR3 has 15 residues. In nucleotides, the CDR3 is TGTGCCAGCAGCTTAGACGTTAGAGGGTACCGGGAGCAGTACTTC. This codes for CASSLDVRGYREQYF. Complete variable domain (other parts from reference TRBV7-9 and TRBJ2-7): DTGVSQNPRHKITKRGQNVTFRCDPISEHNRLYWYRQTLGQGPEFLTYFQNEAQLEKSRLLSDRFSAERPKGSFSTLEIQRTEQGDSAMYLCASSLDVRGYREQYFGPGTRLTVT.

This clonotype occurred a few times. This chain uses TRBV6-5 with TRBJ1-2; possible D gene TRBD1, 6 bases. Trimming shortened V by 7 bases and J by 6 bases, and 18 bases separated the two germline ends. The CDR3 is made up of 14 amino acids. Germline V lookup: CDR1 MNHEY, CDR2 SVGAGI. CDR3 bases: TGTGCCAGCACTCCATCGGGGCAGGGGAATGGCTACACCTTC. It yields the protein CASTPSGQGNGYTF.

CDR3 DNA: TGTGCCTGGAGTGTTTACCTTCATCAGCCCCAGCATTTT. This translates into CAWSVYLHQPQHF. This chain connects TRBV30 to TRBJ1-5, with no clear D. CDR1 and CDR2 (germline): GTSNPN, SVGIG (reference sequence). V gave up 0 bases and J gave up 5 bases, with 8 bases separating them. CDR3 length equals 13 residues.

This clonotype was counted between two and nine times. The rearrangement links TRBV6-1 to TRBJ2-1, with TRBD2 as a possible D gene (5 bases). The CDR3 has 16 amino acids. CDR1 MNHNS and CDR2 SASEGT come from the germline V gene. Trimming cost V 8 bases and J 0 bases, with 17 bases left between them. Here the CDR3 reads CASRRFLADSYNEQFF. For the CDR3, the DNA is TGTGCCAGCCGGAGGTTTCTCGCCGACTCCTACAATGAGCAGTTCTTC.

V is TRBV7-2 and J is TRBJ2-1, with a possible D match to TRBD2 (6 bases). This CDR3 comprises 15 residues. Germline CDR1 is SGHTA and CDR2 is FQGNSA. Between the trimmed V and J ends, which lost 5 bases and 6 bases, there was a span of 17 bases. The CDR3 protein is CASSLRMWGVNEQFF. In DNA, the CDR3 is TGTGCCAGCAGCCTTAGGATGTGGGGGGTCAATGAGCAGTTCTTC.

This clonotype has a handful of counts. The chain joins TRBV9 to TRBJ1-6; TRBD1 matches 7 bases. The CDR3 sequence is 16 residues long. In germline, CDR1 is SGDLS, CDR2 YYNGEE. V lost 3 bases and J lost 9; bases outside the gene matches: 12. Here the CDR3 reads CASSANPTGSVSPLHF. The CDR3 DNA reads as TGTGCCAGCAGCGCGAACCCGACAGGGAGTGTTTCACCCCTCCACTTT.

This rearrangement joins TRBV15 to TRBJ2-4, with 7 bases that match TRBD1. Germline CDR1 LNHNV, CDR2 YYDKDF (reference sequence). Trimming cost V 0 bases and J 13 bases; bases outside gene matches: 6. CDR3 size: 13 residues. The CDR3 is CATSRDPQGEQYF. The CDR3 coding sequence is TGTGCCACCAGCAGAGACCCTCAGGGGGAGCAGTACTTC.

V and J are TRBV6-6 and TRBJ2-1; D is perhaps TRBD1 (6 bases). Germline assignment: CDR1 MNHNY and CDR2 SVGAGI (reference sequence). Trimming left V 5 bases short and J 8 bases short, with 19 bases between. CDR3 length: 15 residues. CDR3: CASSDTGTPADEQFF. The CDR3 DNA is TGTGCCAGCAGTGATACGGGGACACCGGCGGATGAGCAGTTCTTC.

V gene TRBV6-5 combines with J gene TRBJ1-2, with 7 nucleotides matching TRBD1. The germline CDR1 and CDR2 sequences are MNHEY and SVGAGI. J was trimmed by 8 bases and V by 7 bases; bases with no gene match: 16. The CDR3 loop spans 15 amino acids. CDR3 in amino acids: CASTPQGFSNEGYTF. The CDR3 DNA is TGTGCCAGCACTCCACAGGGGTTTAGCAACGAAGGCTACACCTTC.

The J gene is TRBJ2-7, the V gene TRBV6-2 or TRBV6-3; D gene unclear. The CDR3 runs to 13 residues. V was trimmed by 4 bases and J by 3 bases, leaving 10 bases between them. Looked up from germline, CDR1 is MNHEY and CDR2 is SVGEGT. In DNA form, the CDR3 reads TGTGCCAGCAGTTCCGGGTTTATCTACGAGCAGTACTTC. It codes for CASSSGFIYEQYF.

The V gene is TRBV7-2, the J gene TRBJ1-5, with 8 positions matching TRBD1. CDR3 length: 17 residues. J was trimmed by 4 bases and V by 2 bases; bases with no gene match: 10. Germline V gives CDR1 SGHTA, CDR2 FQGNSA. The CDR3 protein is CASSLPTGGGANQPQHF. The CDR3 bases are TGTGCCAGCAGCTTACCTACAGGGGGAGGGGCGAATCAGCCCCAGCATTTT.

This clonotype was recorded a few times. This sequence joins TRBV20-1 and TRBJ1-2; TRBD1 matches at 8 bases. Trimming removed 6 bases from V and 7 bases from J; junction bases left unmatched: 10. Germline CDR1 reads DFQATT; CDR2 reads SNEGSKA (reference sequence). CDR3 length equals 13 residues. CDR3 nucleotides: TGCAGTGCCCCATTTCAGGGGGCATCTGGCTACACCTTC. It encodes CSAPFQGASGYTF.

This clonotype was detected a few times. J is TRBJ2-7 and V is TRBV12-3 or TRBV12-4, with TRBD1 identical over 7 bases. The CDR3 sequence is 15 residues long. With 3 bases clipped from V and 2 bases from J, the junction kept 7 bases outside the gene matches. CDR3 residues: CASSFGQERPYEQYF. CDR3 bases: TGTGCCAGCAGTTTTGGACAGGAACGACCCTACGAGCAGTACTTC.

In its sample, this clonotype was seen a few times. The chain combines TRBV2 with TRBJ2-7, with D tentatively TRBD2 (6 bases). The V gene's germline CDR1 is SNHLY and CDR2 FYNNEI. The V end lost 4 bases, the J end lost 4 bases, and 8 bases lay between the germline ends. The length of the CDR3 is 12 residues. The CDR3 DNA follows: TGTGCCAGCAGTGCGGACTATTACGAGCAGTACTTC. Its protein is CASSADYYEQYF. Drawing the rest from reference TRBV2 and TRBJ2-7, the complete variable domain is EPEVTQTPSHQVTQMGQEVILRCVPISNHLYFYWYRQILGQKVEFLVSFYNNEISEKSEIFDDQFSVERPDGSNFTLKIRSTKLEDSAMYFCASSADYYEQYFGPGTRLTVT.

This clonotype was observed a handful of times. The gene calls are TRBV27 and TRBJ2-5, with 11 bases identical to TRBD2. The CDR3 covers 16 residues. CDR1 and CDR2 from the germline V gene are MNHEY and SMNVEV (reference sequence). V shed 6 bases, J shed 2 bases, and the junction held 8 bases outside the gene matches. CDR3: CASSQLIAGGQETQYF. DNA of the CDR3: TGTGCCAGCAGCCAACTGATAGCGGGGGGGCAAGAGACCCAGTACTTC.

The chain combines TRBV5-1 with TRBJ2-5, with unresolved D. Germline V gene lookup returns CDR1 SGHRS and CDR2 YFSETQ. CDR3 size: 15 residues. V was pared by 6 bases and J by 1 base, with 16 bases between. CDR3 in DNA: TGCGCCAGCACCTCAGTAGGACGCTTCCAAGAGACCCAGTACTTC. Amino acid sequence: CASTSVGRFQETQYF.

Only a few counts were recorded for this clonotype. The chain couples TRBV6-1 to TRBJ1-1; no clear D. This CDR3 has 14 residues. Trimming stripped 6 bases from V and 0 bases from J, with 11 bases between. Germline values: CDR1 MNHNS, CDR2 SASEGT. The CDR3 DNA follows: TGTGCCAGCAGAGAGACATCGATGAACACTGAAGCTTTCTTT. Translated: CASRETSMNTEAFF.

Comments on this clonotype: Compared with germline, one end of the junction differs, possibly owing to a read error. The chain employs TRBV7-2 and TRBJ2-3; the D call may be TRBD1 or TRBD2 (5 bases each). Germline CDR1 is SGHTA and CDR2 is FQGNSA. This CDR3 spans 14 amino acids. The CDR3, as DNA: TGTGCCAGCGCCCTCGGGGCGCGGGTAGATGCGCAGTATTTT. Translation gives CASALGARVDAQYF.

The chain is built from TRBV7-9 and TRBJ2-3; 8 positions agree with TRBD2. The CDR3 spans 16 residues. J was trimmed by 6 bases and V by 8 bases; bases with no gene match: 16. Germline lookup yields CDR1 SEHNR and CDR2 FQNEAQ (reference sequence). The CDR3 region is CASHDRPGTSKDTQYF. CDR3 coding DNA: TGTGCCAGCCATGATAGGCCCGGGACTAGTAAGGATACGCAGTATTTT.

The V call is TRBV12-5, the J call TRBJ1-1; D is ambiguous. Trimming shortened V by 3 bases and J by 3 bases, and 2 bases separated the two germline ends. From germline, CDR1 is LGHNT and CDR2 FRNRAP. The CDR3 spans 11 residues. The CDR3, as DNA: TGTGCTAGTGGTTTTGACACTGAAGCTTTCTTT. Amino acid sequence: CASGFDTEAFF.

The sample holds a few counts of this clonotype. The chain carries TRBV28 and TRBJ2-3, with D hard to call. Germline CDR1 is MDHEN and CDR2 is SYDVKM. The CDR3 spans 16 residues. V lost 1 base and J lost 3, with 14 bases in between. The CDR3 coding sequence is TGTGCCAGCAGTTTATTTCCGGTAGCAGCAACAGATACGCAGTATTTT. Protein: CASSLFPVAATDTQYF.

This clonotype was picked up a small number of times. The chain uses TRBV15 and TRBJ1-1; D gene uncertain. Germline lookup yields CDR1 LNHNV and CDR2 YYDKDF (reference sequence). The CDR3 is made up of 14 amino acids. V gave up 1 base and J gave up 4 bases, with 10 bases separating them. CDR3 amino acids: CATSRGFSGTEAFF. DNA for the CDR3: TGTGCCACCAGCAGAGGCTTCAGCGGCACTGAAGCTTTCTTT. The full variable domain, completed using reference TRBV15 and TRBJ1-1, is DAMVIQNPRYQVTQFGKPVTLSCSQTLNHNVMYWYQQKSSQAPKLLFHYYDKDFNNEADTPDNFQSRRPNTSFCFLDIRSPGLGDTAMYLCATSRGFSGTEAFFGQGTRLTVV.